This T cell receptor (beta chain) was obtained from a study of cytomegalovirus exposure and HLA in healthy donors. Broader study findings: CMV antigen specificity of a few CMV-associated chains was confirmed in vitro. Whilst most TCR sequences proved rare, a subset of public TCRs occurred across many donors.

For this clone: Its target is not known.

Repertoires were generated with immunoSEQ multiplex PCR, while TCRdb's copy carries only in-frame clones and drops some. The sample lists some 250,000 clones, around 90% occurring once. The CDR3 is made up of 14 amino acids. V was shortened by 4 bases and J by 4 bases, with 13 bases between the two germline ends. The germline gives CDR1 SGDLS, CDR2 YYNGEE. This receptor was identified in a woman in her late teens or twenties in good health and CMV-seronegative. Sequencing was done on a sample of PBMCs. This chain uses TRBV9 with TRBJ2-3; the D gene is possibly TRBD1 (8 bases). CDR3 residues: CASSSQGGADTQYF. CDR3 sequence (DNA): TGTGCCAGCAGCTCACAGGGGGGGGCAGATACGCAGTATTTT.